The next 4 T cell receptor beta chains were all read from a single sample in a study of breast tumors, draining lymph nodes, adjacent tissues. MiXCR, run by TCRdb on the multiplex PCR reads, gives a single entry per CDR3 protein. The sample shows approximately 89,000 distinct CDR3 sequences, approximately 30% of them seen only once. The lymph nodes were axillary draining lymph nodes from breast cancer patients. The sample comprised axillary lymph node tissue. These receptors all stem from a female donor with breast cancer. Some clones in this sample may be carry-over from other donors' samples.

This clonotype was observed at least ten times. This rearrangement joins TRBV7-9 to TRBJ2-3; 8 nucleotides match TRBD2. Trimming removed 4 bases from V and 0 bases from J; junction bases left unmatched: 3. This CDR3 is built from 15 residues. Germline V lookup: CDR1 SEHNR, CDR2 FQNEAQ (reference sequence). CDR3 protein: CASSSLAASTDTQYF. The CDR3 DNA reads TGTGCCAGCAGCTCACTAGCGGCTAGCACAGATACGCAGTATTTT.

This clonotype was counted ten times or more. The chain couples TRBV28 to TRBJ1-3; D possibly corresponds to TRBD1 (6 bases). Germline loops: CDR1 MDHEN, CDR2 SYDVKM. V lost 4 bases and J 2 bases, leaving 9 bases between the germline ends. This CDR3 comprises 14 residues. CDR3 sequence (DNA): TGTGCCAGCAGTTCCAGGGGCGCTGGAAACACCATATATTTT. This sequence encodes CASSSRGAGNTIYF.

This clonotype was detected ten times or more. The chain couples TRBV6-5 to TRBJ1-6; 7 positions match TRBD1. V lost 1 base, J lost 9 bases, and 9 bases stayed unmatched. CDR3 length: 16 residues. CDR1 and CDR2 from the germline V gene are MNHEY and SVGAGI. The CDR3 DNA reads TGTGCCAGCAGTTACTTTATTACAGGGGAGGGTTCACCCCTCCACTTT. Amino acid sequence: CASSYFITGEGSPLHF.

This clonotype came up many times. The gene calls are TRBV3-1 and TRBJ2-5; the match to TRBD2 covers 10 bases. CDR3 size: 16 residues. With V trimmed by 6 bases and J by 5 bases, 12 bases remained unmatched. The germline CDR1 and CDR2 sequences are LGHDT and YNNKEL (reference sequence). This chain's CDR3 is CASSRTRAGGDETQYF. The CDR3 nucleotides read TGTGCCAGCAGTCGCACCCGAGCGGGAGGGGACGAGACCCAGTACTTC.